The entry that follows covers one T cell receptor (beta chain) sequence. The TEMRA cells underwent FACS enrichment, while the CD8+ and CD4+ T cells underwent negative isolation. These data are taken from a study of CD8 T cells in Susac syndrome. Random-hexamer reverse transcription was applied to about 0.5 to 1 ug RNA. TCR beta CDR3 was amplified by immunoSEQ multiplex PCR. This amplification extended across 54 Vbeta and 13 Jbeta segments. One entry per CDR3 protein, called by TCRdb with MiXCR from the immunoSEQ multiplex PCR reads. In the table there are roughly 100,000 distinct CDR3 sequences, approximately 95% of which are singletons. This CDR3 comprises 12 residues. The germline V gene has CDR1 MNHEY and CDR2 SVGAGI.

The TCR sequence derives from a human donor with Susac syndrome. The chain has TRBV6-5 and TRBJ1-1; D is unresolved. Input material: CD8+ T cells from PBMCs. The CDR3 nucleotides read TGTGCGTCTCTAGCAATGAACACTGAAGCTTTCTTT. It codes for CASLAMNTEAFF.